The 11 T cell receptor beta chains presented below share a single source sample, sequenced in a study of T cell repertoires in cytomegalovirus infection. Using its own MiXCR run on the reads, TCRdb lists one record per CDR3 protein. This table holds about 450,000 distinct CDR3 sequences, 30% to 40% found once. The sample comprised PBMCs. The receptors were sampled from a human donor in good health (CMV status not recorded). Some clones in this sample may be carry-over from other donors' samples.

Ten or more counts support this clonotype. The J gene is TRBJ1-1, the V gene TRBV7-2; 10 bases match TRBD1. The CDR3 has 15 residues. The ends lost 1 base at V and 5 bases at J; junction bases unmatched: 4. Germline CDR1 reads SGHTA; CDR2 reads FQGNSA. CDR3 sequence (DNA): TGTGCCAGCAGCTTAGTAGGACAGGGGGAGACTGAAGCTTTCTTT. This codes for CASSLVGQGETEAFF.

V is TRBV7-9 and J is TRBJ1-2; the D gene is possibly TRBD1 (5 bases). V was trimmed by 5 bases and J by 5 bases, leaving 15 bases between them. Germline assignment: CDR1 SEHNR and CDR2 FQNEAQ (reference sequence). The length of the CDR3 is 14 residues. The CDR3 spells CASSPDSDRYGYTF. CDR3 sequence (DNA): TGTGCCAGCAGCCCAGACAGTGATCGGTATGGCTACACCTTC.

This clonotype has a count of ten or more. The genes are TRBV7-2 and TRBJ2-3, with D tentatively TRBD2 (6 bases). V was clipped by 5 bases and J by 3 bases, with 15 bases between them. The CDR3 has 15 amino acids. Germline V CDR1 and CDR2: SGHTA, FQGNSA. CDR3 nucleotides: TGTGCCAGCAGCCCCCGGCTCGGACTAACAGATACGCAGTATTTT. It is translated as CASSPRLGLTDTQYF.

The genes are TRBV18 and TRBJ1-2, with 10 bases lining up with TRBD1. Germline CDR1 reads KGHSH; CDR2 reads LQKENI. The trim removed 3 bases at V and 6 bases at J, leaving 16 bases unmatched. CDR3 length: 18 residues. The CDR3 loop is CASSPLKTGGGKANGYTF. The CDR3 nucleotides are TGTGCCAGCTCACCGCTCAAGACAGGGGGCGGAAAGGCGAATGGCTACACCTTC.

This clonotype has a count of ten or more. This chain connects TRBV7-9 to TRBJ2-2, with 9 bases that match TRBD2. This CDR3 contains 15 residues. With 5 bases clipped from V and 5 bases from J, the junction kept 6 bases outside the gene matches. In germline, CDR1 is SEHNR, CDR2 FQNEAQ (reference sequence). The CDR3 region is CASSRGGDLTGELFF. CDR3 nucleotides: TGTGCCAGCAGCCGCGGGGGGGACTTAACCGGGGAGCTGTTTTTT.

The CDR3 nucleotides are TGTGCCAGCAGTTCACCTCAGATTACAGGGATCCCTGGAAACACCATATATTTT. Amino acids: CASSSPQITGIPGNTIYF. The chain links TRBV7-9 to TRBJ1-3; D possibly corresponds to TRBD1 (6 bases). V dropped 6 bases and J dropped 2 bases, with 23 bases sitting between them. Germline V gene data show CDR1 as SEHNR and CDR2 as FQNEAQ (reference sequence). The CDR3 spans 18 residues.

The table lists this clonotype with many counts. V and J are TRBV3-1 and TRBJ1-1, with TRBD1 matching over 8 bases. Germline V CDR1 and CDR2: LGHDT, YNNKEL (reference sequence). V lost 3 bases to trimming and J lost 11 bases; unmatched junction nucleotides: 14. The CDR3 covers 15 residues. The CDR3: CASSHRQGQPRGAFF. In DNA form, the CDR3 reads TGTGCCAGCAGCCATAGACAGGGGCAACCTAGAGGGGCTTTCTTT.

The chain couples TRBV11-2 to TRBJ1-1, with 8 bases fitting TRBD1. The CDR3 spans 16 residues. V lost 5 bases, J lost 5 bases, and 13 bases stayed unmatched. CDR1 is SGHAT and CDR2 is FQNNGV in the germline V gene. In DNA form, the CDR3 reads TGTGCCAGCAGCCCCAGACAGGGGTGGATGGTAACTGAAGCTTTCTTT. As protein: CASSPRQGWMVTEAFF.

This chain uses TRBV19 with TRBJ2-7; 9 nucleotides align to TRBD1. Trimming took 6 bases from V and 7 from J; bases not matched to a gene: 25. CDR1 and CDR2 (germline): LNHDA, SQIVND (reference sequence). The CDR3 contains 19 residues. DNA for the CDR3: TGTGCCAGTAGCATACAAGCGGGGACAGGGCATACGAGAGGTGATGAGCAGTACTTC. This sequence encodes CASSIQAGTGHTRGDEQYF.

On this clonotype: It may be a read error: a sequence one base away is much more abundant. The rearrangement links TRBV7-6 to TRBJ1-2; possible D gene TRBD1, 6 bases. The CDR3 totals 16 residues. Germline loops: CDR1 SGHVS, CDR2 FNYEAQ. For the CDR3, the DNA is TGTGCCAGCAGATTAGGCGGGGGGCCGTATGAGGATGGCTACACCTTC. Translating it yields CASRLGGGPYEDGYTF.

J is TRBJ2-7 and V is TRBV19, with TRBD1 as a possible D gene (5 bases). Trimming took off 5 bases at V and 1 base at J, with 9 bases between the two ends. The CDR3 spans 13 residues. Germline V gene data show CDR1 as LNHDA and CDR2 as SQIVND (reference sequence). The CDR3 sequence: CASSRQLSYEQYF. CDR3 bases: TGTGCCAGTAGTCGACAGCTGTCCTACGAGCAGTACTTC.